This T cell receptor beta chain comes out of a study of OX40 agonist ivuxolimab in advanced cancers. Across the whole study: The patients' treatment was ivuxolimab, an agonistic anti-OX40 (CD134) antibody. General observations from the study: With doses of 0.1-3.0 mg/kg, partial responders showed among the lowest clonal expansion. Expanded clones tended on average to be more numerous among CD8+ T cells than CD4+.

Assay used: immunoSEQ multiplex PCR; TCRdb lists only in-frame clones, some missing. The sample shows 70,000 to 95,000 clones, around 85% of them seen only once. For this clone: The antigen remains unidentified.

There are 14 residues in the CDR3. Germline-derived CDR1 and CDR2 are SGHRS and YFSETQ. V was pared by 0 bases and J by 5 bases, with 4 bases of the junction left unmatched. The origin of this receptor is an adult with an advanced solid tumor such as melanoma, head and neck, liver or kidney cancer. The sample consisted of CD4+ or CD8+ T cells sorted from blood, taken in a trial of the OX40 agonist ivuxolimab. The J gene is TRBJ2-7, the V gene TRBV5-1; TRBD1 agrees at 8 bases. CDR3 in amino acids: CASSLATGVDEQYF. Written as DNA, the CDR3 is TGCGCCAGCAGCTTGGCGACAGGGGTGGACGAGCAGTACTTC.